The rows below give T cell receptor beta chains drawn from one sample of a study of a mutant IDH1 vaccine in newly diagnosed glioma. These receptors have no identified antigens. The table came from immunoSEQ multiplex PCR; TCRdb's copy has only in-frame clones and leaves some out. The sample has tens of thousands of clones, roughly 70% seen once. The sample was peripheral blood mononuclear cells (PBMCs), taken from a glioma patient whose treatment included an IDH1 peptide vaccine. These receptors came from a man younger than 35 with glioma. Some clones in this sample may be carry-over from other donors' samples. Each CDR3 is given with its conserved first and last residue. D genes are given only for firm matches. The size of a clone is reported for some rows only, either as once, few or many, or as a class for expanded clones.

J: TRBJ1-5
V: TRBV28
size: .
D: TRBD1
CDR3: CASSLGGRRNQPQHF
DNA: TGTGCCAGCAGCTTAGGGGGCAGGAGAAATCAGCCCCAGCATTTT

J: TRBJ1-2
V: TRBV5-1
size: .
D: .
CDR3: CASSLAAGLEGGYTF
DNA: TGCGCCAGCAGCTTGGCCGCGGGACTGGAGGGTGGCTACACCTTC

J: TRBJ1-4
V: TRBV19
size: .
D: .
CDR3: CASRQLGDEKLFF
DNA: TGTGCCAGTAGACAGCTAGGGGATGAAAAACTGTTTTTT

J: TRBJ2-1
V: TRBV18
size: .
D: TRBD2
CDR3: CASSTISGSVEQFF
DNA: TGTGCCAGCTCAACAATTAGCGGGTCAGTTGAGCAGTTCTTC

J: TRBJ1-2
V: TRBV18
size: .
D: TRBD1
CDR3: CASSPETGGAGYGYTF
DNA: TGTGCCAGCTCACCAGAGACAGGGGGCGCAGGCTATGGCTACACCTTC

J: TRBJ1-6
V: TRBV15
size: once
D: .
CDR3: CATSRVGQGNSPLHF
DNA: TGTGCCACCAGCAGAGTAGGGCAAGGCAATTCACCCCTCCACTTT

J: TRBJ1-4
V: TRBV7-8
size: .
D: .
CDR3: CASSQGSSNEKLFF
DNA: TGTGCCAGCAGCCAAGGATCTTCTAATGAAAAACTGTTTTTT

J: TRBJ1-3
V: TRBV12-5
size: .
D: .
CDR3: CASCQGFTSGNTIYF
DNA: TGTGCTAGTTGTCAGGGGTTTACCTCTGGAAACACCATATATTTT

J: TRBJ1-4
V: TRBV7-9
size: medium-sized
D: TRBD1
CDR3: CASSSGTGEVGEKLFF
DNA: TGTGCCAGCAGCTCCGGGACAGGGGAAGTCGGTGAAAAACTGTTTTTT

J: TRBJ1-2
V: TRBV7-2
size: .
D: TRBD1
CDR3: CASSPGQGSLLYGYTF
DNA: TGTGCCAGCAGCCCGGGACAGGGGTCGCTTCTTTATGGCTACACCTTC

J: TRBJ2-4
V: TRBV6-5
size: .
D: .
CDR3: CASSLRAKNIQYF
DNA: TGTGCCAGCAGTTTAAGAGCCAAAAACATTCAGTACTTC

J: TRBJ1-2
V: TRBV5-1
size: .
D: TRBD1
CDR3: CASSLKTGQLAIGYTF
DNA: TGCGCCAGCAGCTTAAAGACAGGGCAACTCGCTATTGGCTACACCTTC

J: TRBJ2-7
V: TRBV4-2
size: .
D: TRBD2
CDR3: CASSPTSGAYEQYF
DNA: TGTGCCAGCAGCCCGACTAGCGGAGCCTACGAGCAGTACTTC

J: TRBJ1-4
V: TRBV6-1
size: .
D: .
CDR3: CASSASSGGVEKLFF
DNA: TGTGCCAGCAGTGCCTCCTCGGGCGGGGTTGAAAAACTGTTTTTT

J: TRBJ2-3
V: TRBV6-4
size: .
D: TRBD2
CDR3: CASSDSGTSDTDTQYF
DNA: TGTGCCAGCAGTGACTCGGGGACTAGCGACACAGATACGCAGTATTTT

J: TRBJ2-1
V: TRBV9
size: .
D: TRBD1
CDR3: CASSVGTGIGTTPNEQFF
DNA: TGTGCCAGCAGCGTAGGGACAGGGATCGGGACGACCCCCAATGAGCAGTTCTTC

J: TRBJ2-2
V: TRBV4-2
size: .
D: .
CDR3: CASSQDRGPGEKSPGELFF
DNA: TGTGCCAGCAGCCAAGACAGAGGCCCCGGAGAGAAGTCTCCCGGGGAGCTGTTTTTT

J: TRBJ2-7
V: TRBV30
size: .
D: .
CDR3: CAWGGLPGQGEQYF
DNA: TGTGCCTGGGGGGGCCTCCCAGGGCAGGGCGAGCAGTACTTC

J: TRBJ1-4
V: TRBV13
size: .
D: .
CDR3: CASSPTLRTAPHNEKLFF
DNA: TGTGCCAGCAGTCCTACCCTACGGACTGCCCCGCACAATGAAAAACTGTTTTTT

J: TRBJ1-5
V: TRBV4-2
size: .
D: .
CDR3: CASSQSRQVYSNQPQHF
DNA: TGTGCCAGCAGCCAATCGAGACAGGTATATAGCAATCAGCCCCAGCATTTT

J: TRBJ2-2
V: TRBV13
size: .
D: .
CDR3: CASSLVQGITGELFF
DNA: TGTGCCAGCAGCTTAGTACAGGGCATCACCGGGGAGCTGTTTTTT

J: TRBJ1-4
V: TRBV7-9
size: few
D: .
CDR3: CASLGVAGNEKLFF
DNA: TGTGCCAGCTTAGGAGTGGCCGGGAATGAAAAACTGTTTTTT

J: TRBJ2-1
V: TRBV7-9
size: .
D: .
CDR3: CASSLIAPRVNEQFF
DNA: TGTGCCAGCAGCTTGATCGCCCCCAGGGTAAATGAGCAGTTCTTC

J: TRBJ2-1
V: TRBV6-5
size: .
D: .
CDR3: CASSYSTGTSNEQFF
DNA: TGTGCCAGCAGTTACTCGACAGGGACTAGCAATGAGCAGTTCTTC

J: TRBJ1-3
V: TRBV25-1
size: .
D: .
CDR3: CASSENGLYGNTIYF
DNA: TGTGCCAGCAGTGAGAACGGGTTATACGGAAACACCATATATTTT

J: TRBJ1-1
V: TRBV5-1
size: .
D: .
CDR3: CASSLDIQGYTEAFF
DNA: TGCGCCAGCAGCTTGGATATACAGGGTTACACTGAAGCTTTCTTT

J: TRBJ1-5
V: TRBV5-5
size: .
D: .
CDR3: CASSFQTGSNQPQHF
DNA: TGTGCCAGCAGCTTCCAGACAGGTAGCAATCAGCCCCAGCATTTT

J: TRBJ2-7
V: TRBV19
size: .
D: .
CDR3: CASSIGLRVYEQYF
DNA: TGTGCCAGTAGTATAGGCCTCCGGGTCTACGAGCAGTACTTC

J: TRBJ1-2
V: TRBV11-2
size: .
D: .
CDR3: CASSVGRLYTF
DNA: TGTGCCAGCAGCGTCGGGCGTCTCTACACCTTC

J: TRBJ1-1
V: TRBV18
size: .
D: TRBD1
CDR3: CASSPPTVEQGRSQAFF
DNA: TGTGCCAGCTCACCACCTACCGTAGAACAGGGGCGATCCCAAGCTTTCTTT

J: TRBJ2-7
V: TRBV7-9
size: .
D: .
CDR3: CASSNPGRAGEQYF
DNA: TGTGCCAGCAGCAATCCGGGACGCGCCGGCGAGCAGTACTTC

J: TRBJ2-5
V: TRBV5-1
size: .
D: TRBD1
CDR3: CASSLGGTARGPETQYF
DNA: TGCGCCAGCAGCTTGGGGGGTACCGCCAGGGGGCCTGAGACCCAGTACTTC

J: TRBJ2-7
V: TRBV4-3
size: .
D: .
CDR3: CASSQADNSLPYEQYF
DNA: TGCGCCAGCAGCCAAGCGGACAACTCTCTCCCCTACGAGCAGTACTTC

J: TRBJ2-3
V: TRBV11-2
size: few
D: .
CDR3: CASSFYRGTDTQYF
DNA: TGTGCCAGCAGCTTTTACAGGGGCACAGATACGCAGTATTTT

J: TRBJ1-1
V: TRBV29-1
size: few
D: .
CDR3: CSVSRDTNTEAFF
DNA: TGCAGCGTATCCCGGGACACAAACACTGAAGCTTTCTTT

J: TRBJ2-2
V: TRBV7-9
size: few
D: TRBD2
CDR3: CASSFRLAGTGELFF
DNA: TGTGCCAGCAGCTTTAGGCTAGCGGGAACTGGGGAGCTGTTTTTT

J: TRBJ1-5
V: TRBV30
size: few
D: .
CDR3: CAWSPGTHSNQPQHF
DNA: TGTGCCTGGAGCCCCGGGACTCATAGCAATCAGCCCCAGCATTTT

J: TRBJ1-1
V: TRBV4-3
size: .
D: TRBD1
CDR3: CASSQVGGQGRPEAFF
DNA: TGCGCCAGCAGCCAAGTCGGGGGACAGGGCCGACCTGAAGCTTTCTTT

J: TRBJ1-2
V: TRBV4-3
size: .
D: .
CDR3: CASSQDAGAVIYGYTF
DNA: TGCGCCAGCAGCCAAGATGCGGGGGCGGTAATCTATGGCTACACCTTC

J: TRBJ2-7
V: TRBV4-3
size: once
D: TRBD1
CDR3: CASSQQGQGNYEQYF
DNA: TGCGCCAGCAGCCAACAAGGACAGGGAAACTACGAGCAGTACTTC

J: TRBJ1-1
V: TRBV18
size: .
D: .
CDR3: CASSERGGTEAFF
DNA: TGTGCCAGCTCAGAGCGGGGTGGTACTGAAGCTTTCTTT

J: TRBJ1-3
V: TRBV7-9
size: few
D: .
CDR3: CASSGPGSSSGNTIYF
DNA: TGTGCCAGCAGCGGTCCGGGGTCTAGCTCTGGAAACACCATATATTTT

J: TRBJ1-2
V: TRBV7-9
size: .
D: .
CDR3: CASSRPGRVDYGYTF
DNA: TGTGCCAGCAGCAGACCCGGCAGGGTTGACTATGGCTACACCTTC

J: TRBJ1-5
V: TRBV4-1
size: .
D: .
CDR3: CASSQVGRGVQLNQPQHF
DNA: TGCGCCAGCAGCCAAGTGGGGCGAGGGGTACAGCTCAATCAGCCCCAGCATTTT

J: TRBJ1-1
V: TRBV25-1
size: .
D: .
CDR3: CASSPMGLVTEAFF
DNA: TGTGCCAGCAGTCCGATGGGCTTGGTCACTGAAGCTTTCTTT

J: TRBJ1-1
V: TRBV21-1
size: few
D: .
CDR3: CASSKAVAGMNTEAFF
DNA: TGTGCCAGCAGCAAAGCGGTCGCAGGGATGAACACTGAAGCTTTCTTT

J: TRBJ1-2
V: TRBV9
size: .
D: .
CDR3: CASNTHYGYTF
DNA: TGTGCCAGCAACACCCACTATGGCTACACCTTC

J: TRBJ2-7
V: TRBV23-1
size: .
D: .
CDR3: CASRLVGHQSGISYEQYF
DNA: TGCGCCAGCCGACTGGTGGGACATCAATCGGGCATTTCCTACGAGCAGTACTTC